This T cell receptor beta chain was sequenced in a study of T cells in Graves' hyperthyroidism and ophthalmopathy. Study-wide points: A model of 13 V-J features distinguished ophthalmopathy from stable hyperthyroidism. The model forecast ophthalmopathy, anticipating it by a median around 6.4 months before onset.

For this clonotype: Its matching antigen is unknown.

Authors of the study amplified TCR beta CDR3 regions from RNA transcripts. The HTBI primer set drove a first-round RT-PCR of the TCR CDR3. Using its own MiXCR run on the multiplex PCR reads, TCRdb lists one record per CDR3 protein. The sample yields about 290,000 distinct CDR3 sequences, 15% to 20% seen once. This TCR came from a young man with Graves' hyperthyroidism. The sample was blood.

CDR3 residues: CASSSRDRGADTQYF. For the CDR3, the DNA is TGTGCCAGCAGCTCTCGGGACAGGGGCGCAGATACGCAGTATTTT. The rearrangement links TRBV5-6 to TRBJ2-3; 10 bases are a match to TRBD1. V was clipped by 3 bases and J by 4 bases; unmatched bases: 5. The CDR3 spans 15 residues. Per the germline V gene, CDR1 is SGHDT and CDR2 is YYEEEE.